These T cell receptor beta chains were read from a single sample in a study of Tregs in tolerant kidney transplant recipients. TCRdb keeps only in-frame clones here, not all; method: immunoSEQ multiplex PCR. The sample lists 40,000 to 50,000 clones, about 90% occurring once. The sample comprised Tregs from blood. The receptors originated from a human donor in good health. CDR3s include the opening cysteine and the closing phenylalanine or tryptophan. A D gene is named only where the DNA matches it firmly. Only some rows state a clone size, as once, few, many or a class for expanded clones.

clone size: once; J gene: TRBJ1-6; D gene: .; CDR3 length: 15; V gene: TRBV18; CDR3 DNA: TGTGCCAGCTCCCCTAACGTTCTGAGTAATTCACCCCTCCACTTT; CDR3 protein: CASSPNVLSNSPLHF
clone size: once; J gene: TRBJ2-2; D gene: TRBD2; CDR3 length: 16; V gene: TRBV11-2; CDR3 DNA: TGTGCCAGCAGCTTCCTGGGACTAGCGGCTACCGGGGAGCTGTTTTTT; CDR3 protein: CASSFLGLAATGELFF
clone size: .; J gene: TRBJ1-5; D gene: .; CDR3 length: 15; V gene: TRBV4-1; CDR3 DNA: TGCGCCAGCAGCCAGGGGAGGACAGCAGGTGAGCCCCAGCATTTT; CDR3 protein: CASSQGRTAGEPQHF
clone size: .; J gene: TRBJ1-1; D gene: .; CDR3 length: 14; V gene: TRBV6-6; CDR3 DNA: TGTGCCAGCAGTTCCATCGTAGAGAACACTGAAGCTTTCTTT; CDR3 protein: CASSSIVENTEAFF
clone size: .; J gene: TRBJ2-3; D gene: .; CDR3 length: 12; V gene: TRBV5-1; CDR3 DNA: TGCGCCAGCAGCCCCTCTGGAGATACGCAGTATTTT; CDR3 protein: CASSPSGDTQYF
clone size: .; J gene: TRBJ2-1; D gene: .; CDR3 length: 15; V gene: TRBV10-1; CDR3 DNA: TGCGCCAGCACCCCGTCCCAGGGTTCCTACAATGAGCAGTTCTTC; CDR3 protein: CASTPSQGSYNEQFF
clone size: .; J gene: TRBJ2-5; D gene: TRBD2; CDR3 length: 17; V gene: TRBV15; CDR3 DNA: TGTGCCACCAGCAGCCCCGGACTAGCGGGAGGGTCGGTGACCCAGTACTTC; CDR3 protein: CATSSPGLAGGSVTQYF
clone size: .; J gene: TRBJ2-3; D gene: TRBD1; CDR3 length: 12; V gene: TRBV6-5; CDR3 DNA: TGTGCCAGCGGACAGGGTGCAAATACGCAGTATTTT; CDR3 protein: CASGQGANTQYF
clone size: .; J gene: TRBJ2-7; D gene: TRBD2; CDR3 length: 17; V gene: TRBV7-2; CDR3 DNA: TGTGCCAGCAGCTTAGCGGCTAGCGGGGGTTTGACCTACGAGCAGTACTTC; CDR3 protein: CASSLAASGGLTYEQYF
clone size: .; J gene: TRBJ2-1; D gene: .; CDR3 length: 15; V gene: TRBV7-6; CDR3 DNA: TGTGCCAGCAGCTTACCTGGGGACATAGGCAATGAGCAGTTCTTC; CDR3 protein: CASSLPGDIGNEQFF
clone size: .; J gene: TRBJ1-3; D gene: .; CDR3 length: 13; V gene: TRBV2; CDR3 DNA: TGTGCCAGCAGTGACAGGGCTGGAAACACCATATATTTT; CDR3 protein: CASSDRAGNTIYF
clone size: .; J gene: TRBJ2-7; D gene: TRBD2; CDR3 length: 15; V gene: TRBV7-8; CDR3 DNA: TGTGCCAGCAGCTCTTTAAGCGGGAGGGTCTACGAGCAGTACTTC; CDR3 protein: CASSSLSGRVYEQYF
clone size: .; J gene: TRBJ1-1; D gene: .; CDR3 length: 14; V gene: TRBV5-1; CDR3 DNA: TGCGCCAGCAGCTTGGCCCGGGCAAACACTGAAGCTTTCTTT; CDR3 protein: CASSLARANTEAFF
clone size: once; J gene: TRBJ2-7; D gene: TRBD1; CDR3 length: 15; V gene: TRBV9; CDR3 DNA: TGTGCCAGCAGCCCGGGACAGGGCGGCAAGTACGAGCAGTACTTC; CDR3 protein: CASSPGQGGKYEQYF
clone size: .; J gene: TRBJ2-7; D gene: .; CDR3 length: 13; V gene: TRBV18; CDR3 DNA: TGTGCCAGCTCACGAGAGCGGAGCTACGAGCAGTACTTC; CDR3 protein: CASSRERSYEQYF
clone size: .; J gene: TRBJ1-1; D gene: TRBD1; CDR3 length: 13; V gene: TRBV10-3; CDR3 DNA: TGTGCCATCAGGGGGACAGAAAAATATGAAGCTTTCTTT; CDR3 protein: CAIRGTEKYEAFF
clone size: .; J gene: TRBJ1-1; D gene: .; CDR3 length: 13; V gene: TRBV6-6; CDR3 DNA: TGTGCCAGCAGTTATCGGGTCCTCACTGAAGCTTTCTTT; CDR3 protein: CASSYRVLTEAFF
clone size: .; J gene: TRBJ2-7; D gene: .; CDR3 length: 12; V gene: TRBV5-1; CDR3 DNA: TGCGCCAGCAGGAGGGACGGCTACGAGCAGTACTTC; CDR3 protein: CASRRDGYEQYF
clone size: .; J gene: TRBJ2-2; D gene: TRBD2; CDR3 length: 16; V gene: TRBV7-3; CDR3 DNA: TGTGCCAGCAGCCAAACTAGCGGGGCTGGCACCGGGGAGCTGTTTTTT; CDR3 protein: CASSQTSGAGTGELFF
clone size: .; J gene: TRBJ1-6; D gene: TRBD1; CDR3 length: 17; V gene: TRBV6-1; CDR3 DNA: TGTGCCAGCAGTGCAACCCCCGGGACAGGGAATAATTCACCCCTCCACTTT; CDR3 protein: CASSATPGTGNNSPLHF
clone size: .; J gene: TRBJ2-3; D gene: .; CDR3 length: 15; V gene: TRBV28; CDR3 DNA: TGTGCCAGCAGTTTAAGGAGGGCCAAGGGAGATACGCAGTATTTT; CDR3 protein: CASSLRRAKGDTQYF
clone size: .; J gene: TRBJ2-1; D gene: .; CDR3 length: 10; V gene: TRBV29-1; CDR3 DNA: TGCAGCGCCGTCAGCAATGAGCAGTTCTTC; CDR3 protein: CSAVSNEQFF
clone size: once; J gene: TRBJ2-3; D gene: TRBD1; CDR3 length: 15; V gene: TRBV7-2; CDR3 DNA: TGTGCCAGCAGCTTAGGGGGACAGGGGACAGATACGCAGTATTTT; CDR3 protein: CASSLGGQGTDTQYF
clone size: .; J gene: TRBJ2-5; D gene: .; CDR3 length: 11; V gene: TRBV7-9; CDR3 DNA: TGTGCCAGCAGCTCCCCCGAGACCCAGTACTTC; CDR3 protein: CASSSPETQYF
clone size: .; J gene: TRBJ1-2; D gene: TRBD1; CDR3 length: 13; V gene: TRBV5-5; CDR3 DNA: TGTGCCAGCAGCTCACAGGGGGACTATGGCTACACCTTC; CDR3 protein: CASSSQGDYGYTF
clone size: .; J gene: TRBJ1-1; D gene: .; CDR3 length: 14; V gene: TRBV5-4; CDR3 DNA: TGTGCCAGCAGCCCTTTCACATGGGGCGGGCAAGCTTTCTTT; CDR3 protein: CASSPFTWGGQAFF
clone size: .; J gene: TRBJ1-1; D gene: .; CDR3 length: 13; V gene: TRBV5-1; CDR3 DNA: TGCGCCAGCAGCTGGGGGGTGAACACTGAAGCTTTCTTT; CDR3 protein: CASSWGVNTEAFF
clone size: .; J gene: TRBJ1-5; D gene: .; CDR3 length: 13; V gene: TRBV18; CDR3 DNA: TGTGCCAGCTCACCCGTTAGCAATCAGCCCCAGCATTTT; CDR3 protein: CASSPVSNQPQHF
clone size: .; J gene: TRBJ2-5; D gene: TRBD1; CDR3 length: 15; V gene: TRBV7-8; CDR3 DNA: TGTGCCAGCAGCTTAGAGGGGGCAATAGGGGAGACCCAGTACTTC; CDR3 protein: CASSLEGAIGETQYF
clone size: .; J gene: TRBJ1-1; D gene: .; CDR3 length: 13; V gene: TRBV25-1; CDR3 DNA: TGTGCCAGCAAGGACGGAGGTCGGACTGAAGCTTTCTTT; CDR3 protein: CASKDGGRTEAFF